This passage covers 18 T cell receptor beta chains from one sample sequenced in a study of CD8+ T cells in alopecia areata. cDNA prepared by RNA extraction and subsequent reverse transcription served as the template for sequencing. Generated by immunoSEQ multiplex PCR, the TCRdb table keeps only in-frame clones and is missing some. Counted here are about 200,000 clones, approximately 60% occurring once; the ten biggest clones make up approximately 3.4%. The treatment is: oral pan-JAK inhibitor, 5-10 mg twice daily. The sample in question was CD4+ T cells sorted from blood, obtained at week 4, from a patient treated with tofacitinib. These receptors all come from a human donor with alopecia areata.

The chain links TRBV28 to TRBJ2-3; 8 bases agree with TRBD2. Germline CDR1 and CDR2: MDHEN and SYDVKM. This CDR3 is 15 amino acids long. The V and J ends lost 6 bases and 3 bases, in that order; junction bases with no gene match: 8. CDR3 loop: CASSPPGGRTDTQYF. CDR3 sequence (DNA): TGTGCCAGCAGCCCCCCGGGGGGGCGGACAGATACGCAGTATTTT.

The V call is TRBV9, the J call TRBJ2-3, with D perhaps TRBD1 or TRBD2 (5 bases each). Germline-derived CDR1 and CDR2 are SGDLS and YYNGEE. V shed 0 bases and J shed 1 base, with 9 bases lying between them. This CDR3 is built from 15 residues. The CDR3 here is CASSVGGIRTDTQYF. CDR3 nucleotides: TGTGCCAGCAGCGTAGGGGGGATACGCACAGATACGCAGTATTTT. Full variable domain (outside the CDR3, taken from reference TRBV9 and TRBJ2-3): DSGVTQTPKHLITATGQRVTLRCSPRSGDLSVYWYQQSLDQGLQFLIQYYNGEERAKGNILERFSAQQFPDLHSELNLSSLELGDSALYFCASSVGGIRTDTQYFGPGTRLTVL.

As to this clone: The identical CDR3 is also encoded by other nucleotide sequences in the sample. J is TRBJ1-5 and V is TRBV5-1; 10 positions agree with TRBD1. Trimming took 4 bases from V and 7 from J; bases not matched to a gene: 5. CDR1 and CDR2 (germline): SGHRS, YFSETQ. CDR3 length equals 14 residues. This CDR3 reads CASSLGTGDQPQHF. As DNA, the CDR3 is TGCGCCAGCAGCCTTGGGACAGGGGACCAGCCCCAGCATTTT.

The V and J genes are TRBV5-1 and TRBJ2-1; no firm D call. The length of the CDR3 is 14 residues. Trimming removed 0 bases at V and 3 bases at J, with 7 bases between. Per the germline V gene, CDR1 is SGHRS and CDR2 is YFSETQ. CDR3 loop: CASSLVGSYNEQFF. CDR3 in DNA: TGCGCCAGCAGCTTGGTAGGTAGCTACAATGAGCAGTTCTTC.

The CDR3 loop is CASSFLRGSNQPQHF. The CDR3 nucleotides are TGTGCCAGCAGCTTCCTGAGAGGGAGCAATCAGCCCCAGCATTTT. V and J are TRBV7-8 and TRBJ1-5; D gene ambiguous. Looked up from germline, CDR1 is SGHVS and CDR2 is FQNEAQ. The CDR3 is 15 amino acids. The ends were cut back, 3 bases at V and 1 base at J, with 10 bases in the middle.

The chain has TRBV4-1 and TRBJ1-1; 10 bases align to TRBD1. The length of the CDR3 is 14 residues. J was trimmed by 5 bases and V by 8 bases; bases with no gene match: 8. Looked up from germline, CDR1 is MGHRA and CDR2 is YSYEKL. The CDR3 DNA sequence: TGCGCCAGCTCCAGGGGACAGGGGCGGACTGAAGCTTTCTTT. Translated, it gives CASSRGQGRTEAFF.

This clone was recorded once. The chain recombines TRBV30 with TRBJ1-6, with TRBD1 as a possible D gene (5 bases). Trimming took 0 bases from V and 4 from J, leaving 7 bases between them. CDR1 is GTSNPN and CDR2 is SVGIG in the germline V gene (reference sequence). This CDR3 is built from 14 residues. The CDR3 sequence is CAWSVDSYNSPLHF. The DNA for the CDR3 is TGTGCCTGGAGTGTAGACAGTTATAATTCACCCCTCCACTTT.

This clone was recorded a few times. The V and J genes are TRBV7-9 and TRBJ2-3; the match to TRBD2 covers 12 bases. The length of the CDR3 is 17 residues. V lost 4 bases, J lost 1 base, and 6 bases stayed unmatched. Germline V gene sequence: CDR1 SEHNR, CDR2 FQNEAQ (reference sequence). CDR3 DNA sequence: TGTGCCAGCAGCTCCAGGACTAGCGGGGTTGGCACAGATACGCAGTATTTT. Translated: CASSSRTSGVGTDTQYF.

In its sample, this clone was seen many times. The chain recombines TRBV2 with TRBJ2-7; tentative D call: TRBD1 (6 bases). V dropped 8 bases and J dropped 5 bases, with 16 bases sitting between them. CDR1 is SNHLY and CDR2 is FYNNEI in the germline V gene. This CDR3 is 13 amino acids long. CDR3 DNA: TGTGCCAGCGTGCTCAGGGGAGTCAACGAGCAGTACTTC. Amino acid sequence: CASVLRGVNEQYF.

This clone was seen more than once but under ten times. Additional DNA sequences in this sample encode the identical CDR3. This chain links TRBV30 with TRBJ2-1; no firm D call. V was pared by 3 bases and J by 4 bases, with 4 bases between. Germline lookup yields CDR1 GTSNPN and CDR2 SVGIG (reference sequence). There are 11 residues in the CDR3. CDR3 nucleotides: TGTGCCTGGAGGGGTTACAATGAGCAGTTCTTC. This translates into CAWRGYNEQFF.

The chain recombines TRBV10-3 with TRBJ2-7, with a weak D call TRBD1 (6 bases). The V end lost 6 bases, the J end lost 3 bases, and 12 bases lay between the germline ends. Germline CDR1 ENHRY, CDR2 SYGVKD. CDR3 length equals 13 residues. This CDR3 reads CAISTGSGYEQYF. CDR3 coding DNA: TGTGCCATCAGCACAGGGTCTGGCTACGAGCAGTACTTC.

The chain uses TRBV5-1 and TRBJ2-7, with a weak D call TRBD2 (5 bases). Looked up from germline, CDR1 is SGHRS and CDR2 is YFSETQ. The ends were cut back, 4 bases at V and 0 bases at J, with 11 bases in the middle. The CDR3 contains 14 residues. CDR3: CASSVSGGSYEQYF. CDR3 nucleotide sequence: TGCGCCAGCAGCGTGTCAGGAGGCTCCTACGAGCAGTACTTC. Together with reference TRBV5-1 and TRBJ2-7, the CDR3 gives the full variable domain: KAGVTQTPRYLIKTRGQQVTLSCSPISGHRSVSWYQQTPGQGLQFLFEYFSETQRNKGNFPGRFSGRQFSNSRSEMNVSTLELGDSALYLCASSVSGGSYEQYFGPGTRLTVT.

This clone came up many times. The rearrangement joins TRBV2 to TRBJ2-3, with 12 bases lining up with TRBD2. This CDR3 region has 16 residues. Trimming removed 7 bases from V and 0 bases from J; junction bases left unmatched: 5. Germline CDR1 SNHLY, CDR2 FYNNEI. The CDR3 sequence: CASKFGLAGSTDTQYF. In nucleotides, the CDR3 is TGTGCCAGCAAGTTCGGACTAGCGGGGAGCACAGATACGCAGTATTTT.

This clone was observed a few times. V usage is TRBV4-1 and J usage is TRBJ2-6; D call uncertain. V lost 4 bases to trimming and J lost 4 bases, with 11 bases between them. Germline V CDR1 and CDR2: MGHRA, YSYEKL. CDR3 length: 15 amino acids. The CDR3 loop reads CASSRLGSGANVLTF. The CDR3 DNA reads as TGCGCCAGCAGCCGGCTGGGTTCCGGGGCCAACGTCCTGACTTTC.

J is TRBJ2-1 and V is TRBV29-1; D gene ambiguous. The CDR3 contains 11 residues. V lost 5 bases and J lost 4, with 6 bases in between. Germline V CDR1 and CDR2: SQVTM, ANQGSEA. The CDR3 DNA sequence: TGCAGCGTTTCTAGATACAATGAGCAGTTCTTC. This gives the protein CSVSRYNEQFF.

The rearrangement uses TRBV18 and TRBJ2-6; no reliable D call. Trimming removed 3 bases from V and 2 bases from J, with 11 bases in between. The CDR3 has 16 residues. CDR1 is KGHSH, CDR2 LQKENI, per germline. CDR3 bases: TGTGCCAGCTCACCCTTGGGGATAGCTGGGGCCAACGTCCTGACTTTC. Translated, it gives CASSPLGIAGANVLTF. The full variable domain, rest sourced from reference TRBV18 and TRBJ2-6, is NAGVMQNPRHLVRRRGQEARLRCSPMKGHSHVYWYRQLPEEGLKFMVYLQKENIIDESGMPKERFSAEFPKEGPSILRIQQVVRGDSAAYFCASSPLGIAGANVLTFGAGSRLTVL.

This chain uses TRBV19 with TRBJ2-3, with 7 bases identical to TRBD1. There are 16 residues in the CDR3. Looked up from germline, CDR1 is LNHDA and CDR2 is SQIVND (reference sequence). With 3 bases clipped from V and 5 bases from J, the junction kept 11 bases outside the gene matches. The DNA for the CDR3 is TGTGCCAGTAGTATTGGGACAGCAGTTAGGAGAGATACGCAGTATTTT. Translated: CASSIGTAVRRDTQYF.

The chain couples TRBV25-1 to TRBJ1-2; D may be TRBD1 (5 bases). V was clipped by 9 bases and J by 4 bases, with 18 bases between them. This CDR3 region has 14 residues. Germline V gene data show CDR1 as MGHDK and CDR2 as SYGVNS. The CDR3 spells CASHGRDSGYGYTF. CDR3 DNA: TGTGCCAGTCATGGCCGGGACTCTGGCTATGGCTACACCTTC.